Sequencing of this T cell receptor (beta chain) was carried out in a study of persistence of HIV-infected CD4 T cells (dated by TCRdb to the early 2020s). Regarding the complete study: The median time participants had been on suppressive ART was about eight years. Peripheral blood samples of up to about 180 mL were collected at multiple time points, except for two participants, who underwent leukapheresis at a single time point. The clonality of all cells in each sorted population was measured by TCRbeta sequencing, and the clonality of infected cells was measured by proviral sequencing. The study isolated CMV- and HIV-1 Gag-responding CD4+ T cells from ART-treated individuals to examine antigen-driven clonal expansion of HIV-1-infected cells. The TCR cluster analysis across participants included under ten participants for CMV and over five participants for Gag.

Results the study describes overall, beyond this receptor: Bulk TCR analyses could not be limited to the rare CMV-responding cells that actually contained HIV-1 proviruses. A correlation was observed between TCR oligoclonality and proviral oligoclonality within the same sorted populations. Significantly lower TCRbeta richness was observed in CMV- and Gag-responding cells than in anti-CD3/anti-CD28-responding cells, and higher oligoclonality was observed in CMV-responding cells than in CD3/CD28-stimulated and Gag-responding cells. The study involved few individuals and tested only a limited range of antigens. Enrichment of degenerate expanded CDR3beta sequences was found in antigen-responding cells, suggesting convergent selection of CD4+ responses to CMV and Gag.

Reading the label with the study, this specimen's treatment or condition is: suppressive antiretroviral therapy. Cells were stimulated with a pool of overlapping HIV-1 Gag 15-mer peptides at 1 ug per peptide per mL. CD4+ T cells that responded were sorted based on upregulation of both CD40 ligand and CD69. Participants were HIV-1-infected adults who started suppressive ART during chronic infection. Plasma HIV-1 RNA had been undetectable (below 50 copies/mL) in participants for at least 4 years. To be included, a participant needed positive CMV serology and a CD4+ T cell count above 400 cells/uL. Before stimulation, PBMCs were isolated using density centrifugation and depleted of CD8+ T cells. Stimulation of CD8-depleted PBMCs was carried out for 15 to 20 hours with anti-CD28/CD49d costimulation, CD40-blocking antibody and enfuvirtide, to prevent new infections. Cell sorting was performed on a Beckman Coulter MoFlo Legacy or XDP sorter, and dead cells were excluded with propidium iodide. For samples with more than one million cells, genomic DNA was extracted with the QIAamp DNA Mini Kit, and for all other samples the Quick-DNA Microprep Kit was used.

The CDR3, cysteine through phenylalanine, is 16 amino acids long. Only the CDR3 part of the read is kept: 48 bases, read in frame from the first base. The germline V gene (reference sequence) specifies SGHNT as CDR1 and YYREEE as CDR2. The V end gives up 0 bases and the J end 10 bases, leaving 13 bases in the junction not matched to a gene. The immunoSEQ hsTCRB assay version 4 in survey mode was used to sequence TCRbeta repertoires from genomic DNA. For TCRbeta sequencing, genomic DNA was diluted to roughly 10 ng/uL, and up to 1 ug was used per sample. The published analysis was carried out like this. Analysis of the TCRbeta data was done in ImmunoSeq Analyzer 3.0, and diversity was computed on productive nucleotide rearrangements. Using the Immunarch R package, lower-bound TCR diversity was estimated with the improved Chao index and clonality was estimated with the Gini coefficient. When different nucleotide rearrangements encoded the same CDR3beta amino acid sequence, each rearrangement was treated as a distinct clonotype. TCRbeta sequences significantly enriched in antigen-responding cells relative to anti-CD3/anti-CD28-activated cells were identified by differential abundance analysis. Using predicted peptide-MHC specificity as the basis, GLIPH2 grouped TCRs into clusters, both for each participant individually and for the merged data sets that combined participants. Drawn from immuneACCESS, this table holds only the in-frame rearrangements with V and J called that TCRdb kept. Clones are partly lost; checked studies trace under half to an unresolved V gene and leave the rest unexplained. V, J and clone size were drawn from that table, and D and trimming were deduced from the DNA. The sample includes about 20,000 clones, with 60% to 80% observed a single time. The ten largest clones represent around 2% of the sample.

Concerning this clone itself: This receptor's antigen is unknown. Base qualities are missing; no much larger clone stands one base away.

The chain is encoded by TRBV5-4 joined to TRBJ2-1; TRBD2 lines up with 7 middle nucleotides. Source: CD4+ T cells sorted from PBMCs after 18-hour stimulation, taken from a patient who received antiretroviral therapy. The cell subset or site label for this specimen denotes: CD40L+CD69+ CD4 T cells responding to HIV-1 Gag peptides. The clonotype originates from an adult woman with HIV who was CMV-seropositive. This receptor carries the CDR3 CASSLAYGGTKGEQFF. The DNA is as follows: TGTGCCAGCAGCTTGGCCTACGGGGGGACTAAGGGGGAGCAGTTCTTC.